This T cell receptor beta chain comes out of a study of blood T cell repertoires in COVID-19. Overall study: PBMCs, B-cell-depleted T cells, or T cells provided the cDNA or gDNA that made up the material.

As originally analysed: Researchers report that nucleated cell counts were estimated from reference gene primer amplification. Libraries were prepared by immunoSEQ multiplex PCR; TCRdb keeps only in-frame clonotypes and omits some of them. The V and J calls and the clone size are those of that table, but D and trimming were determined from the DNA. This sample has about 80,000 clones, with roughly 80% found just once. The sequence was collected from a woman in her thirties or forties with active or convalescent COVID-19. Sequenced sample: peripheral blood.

The CDR3 region is CASNWGLATGEQFF. The CDR3 bases are TGTGCCAGCAATTGGGGACTAGCTACGGGTGAGCAGTTCTTC. The chain joins TRBV5-4 to TRBJ2-1, with TRBD2 matching over 9 bases. The germline CDR1 and CDR2 sequences are SGHNT and YYREEE (reference sequence). V shed 6 bases, J shed 9 bases, and the junction held 10 bases outside the gene matches. The CDR3 totals 14 residues.